These 2 T cell receptor beta chains came from one sample sequenced in a study of control samples from healthy donors and cancer patients. Sequencing used immunoSEQ multiplex PCR; TCRdb keeps in-frame clones, though not all of them. The sample shows 130,000 or so clones, about nine tenths of them seen only once. Sequencing was done on a sample of PBMCs. The receptors shown here come from a man aged 45-65 years with head and neck cancer.

This chain links TRBV5-4 with TRBJ2-4, with D perhaps matching TRBD1 (8 bases). Trimming pared 4 bases from V and 1 base from J, leaving 24 bases between. CDR3 length: 19 amino acids. Looked up from germline, CDR1 is SGHNT and CDR2 is YYREEE (reference sequence). The CDR3 is CASSLPTGGAGTAKNIQYF. In DNA, the CDR3 is TGTGCCAGCAGCCTCCCCACAGGGGGAGCGGGAACGGCCAAAAACATTCAGTACTTC. The full variable domain, completed using reference TRBV5-4 and TRBJ2-4, is ETGVTQSPTHLIKTRGQQVTLRCSSQSGHNTVSWYQQALGQGPQFIFQYYREEENGRGNFPPRFSGLQFPNYSSELNVNALELDDSALYLCASSLPTGGAGTAKNIQYFGAGTRLSVL.

The J gene is TRBJ1-1, the V gene TRBV3-1 (or the pseudogene TRBV3-2); D unresolved. The V end was cut by 1 base, the J end by 1 base, with 16 bases between. Germline CDR1 and CDR2: LGHDT and YNNKEL (reference sequence). This CDR3 region has 17 residues. Written as DNA, the CDR3 is TGTGCCAGCAGCCAAGTAGGCTTAGGCCGGACGAACACTGAAGCTTTCTTT. Its translation: CASSQVGLGRTNTEAFF.